The 18 T cell receptor beta chains listed next were all sequenced from one sample in a study of T cell repertoires in cytomegalovirus infection. TCRdb re-derived calls from the reads in MiXCR, one entry per CDR3 protein. The sample shows approximately 500,000 distinct CDR3 sequences, approximately 15% of them seen only once. Material: CD8+ T cells from PBMCs. Receptors were obtained from a human donor in good health (CMV status not recorded). Some clones in this sample may be carry-over from other donors' samples.

This clonotype was found many times. The rearrangement joins TRBV7-9 to TRBJ1-1; D is undetermined. The CDR3 is made up of 14 amino acids. Trimming took off 5 bases at V and 3 bases at J, with 13 bases between the two ends. Germline V gives CDR1 SEHNR, CDR2 FQNEAQ (reference sequence). CDR3 sequence reads: CASSPFLGDTEAFF. The CDR3 DNA reads as TGTGCCAGCAGCCCTTTCCTAGGTGACACTGAAGCTTTCTTT. Using reference TRBV7-9 and TRBJ1-1 for the parts outside the CDR3, the full variable domain is DTGVSQNPRHKITKRGQNVTFRCDPISEHNRLYWYRQTLGQGPEFLTYFQNEAQLEKSRLLSDRFSAERPKGSFSTLEIQRTEQGDSAMYLCASSPFLGDTEAFFGQGTRLTVV.

Ten or more counts support this clonotype. The genes are TRBV7-9 and TRBJ2-1; D is possibly TRBD1 or TRBD2 (6 bases each). The CDR3 totals 14 residues. Germline assignment: CDR1 SEHNR and CDR2 FQNEAQ (reference sequence). V dropped 5 bases and J dropped 8 bases, with 16 bases sitting between them. The CDR3 here is CASSALTGRYEQFF. CDR3 DNA: TGTGCCAGCAGCGCTCTTACAGGGAGGTATGAGCAGTTCTTC.

A few counts support this clonotype. This rearrangement joins TRBV6-1 to TRBJ1-2, with 9 nucleotides matching TRBD1. Germline V gene data show CDR1 as MNHNS and CDR2 as SASEGT. The junction had 2 bases not matched to a gene; V was cut back by 6 bases and J by 6 bases. CDR3 length: 12 amino acids. The CDR3 is CASRGTGHGYTF. The CDR3 DNA follows: TGTGCCAGCAGAGGGACAGGGCATGGCTACACCTTC.

This clonotype has a count of ten or more. V usage is TRBV7-6 and J usage is TRBJ2-1, with 12 bases that match TRBD2. Germline V lookup: CDR1 SGHVS, CDR2 FNYEAQ. The V segment lost 6 bases and the J segment 8 bases; nucleotides outside the gene matches: 8. This CDR3 contains 15 residues. For the CDR3, the DNA is TGTGCCAGCAGTATGTCTAGCGGGGGGGCCCATGAGCAGTTCTTC. Protein: CASSMSSGGAHEQFF.

This clonotype was detected only a few times. The gene calls are TRBV11-2 and TRBJ2-4; TRBD2 is a possible D gene (6 bases). The CDR3 covers 14 residues. V lost 3 bases and J 5 bases, leaving 11 bases between the germline ends. The germline V gene encodes CDR1 SGHAT and CDR2 FQNNGV. For the CDR3, the DNA is TGTGCCAGCAGCTTTAGGCGGGGAGAAAACATTCAGTACTTC. Translated: CASSFRRGENIQYF.

A few counts support this clonotype. The chain joins TRBV12-3 or TRBV12-4 to TRBJ1-1; TRBD1 matches at 7 bases. V trimming: 6 bases; J trimming: 1 base; junction bases outside the gene matches: 5. The length of the CDR3 is 14 residues. The CDR3 reads CASRGTEENTEAFF. CDR3 in DNA: TGTGCCAGCAGAGGGACAGAAGAGAACACTGAAGCTTTCTTT.

This clonotype was detected only a few times. The rearrangement links TRBV20-1 to TRBJ2-7; 7 nucleotides match TRBD2. The CDR3 contains 16 residues. Germline CDR1 reads DFQATT; CDR2 reads SNEGSKA (reference sequence). Losses at the gene ends were 2 bases for V and 1 base for J; bases not matched to a gene: 11. The DNA of the CDR3 is TGCAGTGCTAGAAACCCCGGGGCTAGCGGATCCTACGAGCAGTACTTC. This translates into CSARNPGASGSYEQYF.

The sample holds many counts of this clonotype. V is TRBV20-1 and J is TRBJ2-1; D may be TRBD1 (6 bases). The V gene's germline CDR1 is DFQATT and CDR2 SNEGSKA (reference sequence). Trimming shortened V by 7 bases and J by 0 bases, and 16 bases separated the two germline ends. The length of the CDR3 is 15 residues. This CDR3 reads CSVVEQGYSYNEQFF. The CDR3 region has the DNA TGCAGTGTAGTCGAGCAGGGGTACTCCTACAATGAGCAGTTCTTC.

This clonotype was observed a handful of times. The genes are TRBV30 and TRBJ2-3, with 8 bases lining up with TRBD1. V lost 2 bases and J lost 4; bases outside the gene matches: 5. The CDR3 totals 14 residues. Per germline, CDR1 GTSNPN and CDR2 SVGIG (reference sequence). This CDR3 is CAWSNDRGADTQYF. The CDR3 bases are TGTGCCTGGAGTAATGACAGGGGAGCAGATACGCAGTATTTT.

The chain combines TRBV28 with TRBJ1-5; D call uncertain. CDR1 is MDHEN and CDR2 is SYDVKM in the germline V gene. Trimming removed 5 bases from V and 4 bases from J, with 15 bases in between. The CDR3 extends over 15 amino acids. The CDR3 sequence is CASSPEIVRNQPQHF. CDR3 nucleotides: TGTGCCAGCAGTCCGGAGATTGTCAGAAATCAGCCCCAGCATTTT.

This chain joins TRBV5-1 and TRBJ2-7; D might be TRBD2 (5 bases). The CDR3 has 14 residues. Trimming stripped 4 bases from V and 2 bases from J, with 13 bases between. The germline gives CDR1 SGHRS, CDR2 YFSETQ. CDR3 in DNA: TGCGCCAGCAGCATGGAGGCAGCTGCCTACGAGCAGTACTTC. Its translation is CASSMEAAAYEQYF.

V usage is TRBV5-4 and J usage is TRBJ2-7, with D perhaps matching TRBD1 (6 bases). Trimming removed 3 bases from V and 3 bases from J, with 16 bases in between. Germline-derived CDR1 and CDR2 are SGHNT and YYREEE (reference sequence). CDR3 length equals 15 residues. The CDR3 region is CASSYGPGVYYEQYF. CDR3 nucleotide sequence: TGTGCCAGCAGCTACGGCCCAGGGGTATACTACGAGCAGTACTTC.

This clonotype was found a few times. The chain has TRBV27 and TRBJ2-1; unclear D gene. V lost 2 bases and J lost 6, with 8 bases in between. Germline CDR1 is MNHEY and CDR2 is SMNVEV (reference sequence). CDR3 length: 13 residues. For the CDR3, the DNA is TGTGCCAGCAGTTTACTGGGATCCAATGAGCAGTTCTTC. Amino acid sequence: CASSLLGSNEQFF.

This clonotype was seen many times. The chain recombines TRBV14 with TRBJ1-3; tentatively, D is TRBD1 (5 bases). There are 15 residues in the CDR3. Trimming took off 4 bases at V and 8 bases at J, with 18 bases between the two ends. Germline V gene data show CDR1 as SGHDN and CDR2 as FVKESK. The CDR3 sequence: CASSPVHQGYDTIYF. The CDR3 DNA reads TGTGCCAGCAGCCCCGTCCACCAGGGTTATGACACCATATATTTT.

The rearrangement uses TRBV19 and TRBJ1-5; 9 bases match TRBD1. The V gene end was trimmed by 3 bases and the J gene end by 7 bases; junction bases not matched to a gene: 4. The CDR3 loop spans 14 amino acids. Per the germline V gene, CDR1 is LNHDA and CDR2 is SQIVND (reference sequence). CDR3 region: CASSMGTGKQPQHF. The CDR3 DNA reads TGTGCCAGTAGTATGGGGACAGGGAAACAGCCCCAGCATTTT.

This clonotype was counted a few times. V and J are TRBV27 and TRBJ1-6; weak D call: TRBD1 (6 bases). Trimming removed 3 bases from V and 5 bases from J, with 11 bases in between. CDR3 length: 15 amino acids. Germline CDR1 MNHEY, CDR2 SMNVEV (reference sequence). CDR3 protein: CASSFTGGHNSPLHF. The CDR3 DNA is TGTGCCAGCAGTTTTACGGGGGGCCATAATTCACCCCTCCACTTT.

V is TRBV27 and J is TRBJ2-1; 10 bases match TRBD2. The V and J ends lost 7 bases and 3 bases, in that order; junction bases with no gene match: 6. CDR1 is MNHEY and CDR2 is SMNVEV in the germline V gene (reference sequence). The CDR3 is 15 residues long. For the CDR3, the DNA is TGTGCCAGCAAGCCGGGACTAGCGAGCTACAATGAGCAGTTCTTC. Residues: CASKPGLASYNEQFF.

The chain uses TRBV7-9 and TRBJ1-3; 9 bases are shared with TRBD1. Germline V gene lookup returns CDR1 SEHNR and CDR2 FQNEAQ (reference sequence). The CDR3 is made up of 16 amino acids. V gave up 5 bases and J gave up 3 bases; unmatched junction bases: 8. This CDR3 is CASSARTGVFGNTIYF. The CDR3 DNA follows: TGTGCCAGCAGCGCCCGGACAGGGGTATTTGGAAACACCATATATTTT.